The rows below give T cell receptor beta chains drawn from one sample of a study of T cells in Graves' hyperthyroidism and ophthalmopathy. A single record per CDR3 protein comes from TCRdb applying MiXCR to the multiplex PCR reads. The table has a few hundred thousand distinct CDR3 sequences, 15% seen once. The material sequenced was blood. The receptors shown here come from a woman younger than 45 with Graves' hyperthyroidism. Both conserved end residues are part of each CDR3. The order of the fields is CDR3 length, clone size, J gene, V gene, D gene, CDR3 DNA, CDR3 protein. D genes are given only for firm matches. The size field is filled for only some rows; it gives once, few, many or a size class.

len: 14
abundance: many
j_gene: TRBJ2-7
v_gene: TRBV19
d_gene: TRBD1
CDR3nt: TGTGCCAGTAGTGGAAGGACAGGGAATTACGAGCAGTACTTC
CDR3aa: CASSGRTGNYEQYF

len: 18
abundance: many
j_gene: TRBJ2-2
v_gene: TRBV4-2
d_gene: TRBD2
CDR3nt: TGTGCCAGCAGCCAAGGGACACTAGCGGGACTGAACACCGGGGAGCTGTTTTTT
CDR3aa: CASSQGTLAGLNTGELFF

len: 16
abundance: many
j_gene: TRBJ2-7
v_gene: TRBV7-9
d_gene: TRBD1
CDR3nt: TGTGCCAGCAGCGTATCCGGGACAGCGAACGCCTACGAGCAGTACTTC
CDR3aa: CASSVSGTANAYEQYF

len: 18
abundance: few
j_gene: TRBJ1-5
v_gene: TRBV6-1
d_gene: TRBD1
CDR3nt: TGTGCCAGCAGTGAAGCAATTTATGGCGACAGGGACAATCAGCCCCAGCATTTT
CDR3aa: CASSEAIYGDRDNQPQHF

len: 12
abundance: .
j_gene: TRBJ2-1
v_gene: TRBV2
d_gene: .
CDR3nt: TGTGCCAGCAGCCGGGGCAGTGGTGAGCAGTTCTTC
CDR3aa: CASSRGSGEQFF

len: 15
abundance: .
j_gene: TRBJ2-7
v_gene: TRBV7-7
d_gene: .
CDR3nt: TGTGCTAGCAGCCTGGGCTCAGGTTGGGGGTCCGAGCAGTACTTC
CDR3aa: CASSLGSGWGSEQYF

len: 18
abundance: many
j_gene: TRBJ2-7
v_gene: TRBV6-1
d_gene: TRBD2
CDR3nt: TGTGCCAGCAGTGAAAAGGGGATTAGCGGGCGCCTCTCCTACGAGCAGTACTTC
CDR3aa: CASSEKGISGRLSYEQYF

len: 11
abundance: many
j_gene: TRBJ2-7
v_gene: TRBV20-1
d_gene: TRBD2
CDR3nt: TGCAGTCGCGGGAGGGGGACCGAGCAGTACTTC
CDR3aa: CSRGRGTEQYF

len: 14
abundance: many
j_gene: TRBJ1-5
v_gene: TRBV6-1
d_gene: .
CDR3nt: TGTGCCAGCAGGCCGTCAGATCCCCATCAGCCCCAGCATTTT
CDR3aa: CASRPSDPHQPQHF

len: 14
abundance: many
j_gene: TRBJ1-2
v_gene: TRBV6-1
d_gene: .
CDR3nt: TGTGCCAGCAGTTATTCCAACAGTGCGTGGGGCTACACCTTC
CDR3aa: CASSYSNSAWGYTF

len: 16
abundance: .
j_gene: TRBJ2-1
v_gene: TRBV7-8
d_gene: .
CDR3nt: TGTGCCAGCAGCTTAGCGCCGAGAGGGCCGATAAATGAGCAGTTCTTC
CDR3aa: CASSLAPRGPINEQFF

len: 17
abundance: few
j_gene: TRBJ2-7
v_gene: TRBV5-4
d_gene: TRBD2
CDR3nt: TGTGCCAGCAGCTTGGCAGGTAGCGGGAGTGTCTCCTACGAGCAGTACTTC
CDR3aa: CASSLAGSGSVSYEQYF

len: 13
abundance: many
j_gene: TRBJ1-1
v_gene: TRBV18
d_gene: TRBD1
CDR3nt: TGTGCCAGCTCATCCATCAGGGGGGCTGAAGCTTTCTTT
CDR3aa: CASSSIRGAEAFF

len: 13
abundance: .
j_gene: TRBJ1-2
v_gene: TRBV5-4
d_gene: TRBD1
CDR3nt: TGTGCCAGCAGCTCCGGGACAGGGGACGGCTACACCTTC
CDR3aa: CASSSGTGDGYTF

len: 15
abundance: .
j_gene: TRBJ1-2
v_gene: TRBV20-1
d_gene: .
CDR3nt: TGCAGTGCTAGAGATCGGTACGGACTTAACTATGGCTACACCTTC
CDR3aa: CSARDRYGLNYGYTF

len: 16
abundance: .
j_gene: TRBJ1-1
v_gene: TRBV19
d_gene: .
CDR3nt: TGTGCCAGTAGTATAGCGATTGGATATACCGAAACGGAAGCTTTCTTT
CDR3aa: CASSIAIGYTETEAFF

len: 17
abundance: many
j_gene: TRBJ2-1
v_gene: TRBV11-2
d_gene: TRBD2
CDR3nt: TGTGCCAGCAGCTTAGTCCGGGGACTAGCGGTAAACAATGAGCAGTTCTTC
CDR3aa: CASSLVRGLAVNNEQFF

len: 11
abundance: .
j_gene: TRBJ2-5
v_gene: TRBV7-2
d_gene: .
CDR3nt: TGTGCCAGCAGCTTAAGGGAATATCCGTACTTC
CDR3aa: CASSLREYPYF

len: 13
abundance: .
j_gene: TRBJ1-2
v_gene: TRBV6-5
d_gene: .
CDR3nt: TGTGCCACCCAGTTACCTGGGGGGTATGGCTACACCTTC
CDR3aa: CATQLPGGYGYTF

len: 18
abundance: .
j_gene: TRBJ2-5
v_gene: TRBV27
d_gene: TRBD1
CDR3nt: TGTGCCAGCAGAGTTGGACAGGGGAAGGGTTTCCCAAAAGAGACCCAGTACTTC
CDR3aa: CASRVGQGKGFPKETQYF

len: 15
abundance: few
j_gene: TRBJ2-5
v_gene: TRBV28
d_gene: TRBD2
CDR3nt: TGTGCCAGCAGTTTTAGCGGGAGGGCCGGTGAGACCCAGTACTTC
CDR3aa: CASSFSGRAGETQYF

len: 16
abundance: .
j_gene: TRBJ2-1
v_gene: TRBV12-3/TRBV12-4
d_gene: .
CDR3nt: TGTGCCAGCACCACGTCGGGGGCTGTCTCCTACGATGAGCAGTTCTTC
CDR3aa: CASTTSGAVSYDEQFF

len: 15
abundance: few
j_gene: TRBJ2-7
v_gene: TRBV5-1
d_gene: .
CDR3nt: TGCGCCAGCAGCTTGGCCCCCAACTACAACTACGAGCAGTACTTC
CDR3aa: CASSLAPNYNYEQYF

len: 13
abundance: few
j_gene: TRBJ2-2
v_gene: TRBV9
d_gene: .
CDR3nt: TGTGCCAGCAGCGTAGACTACACCGGGGAGCTGTTTTTT
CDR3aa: CASSVDYTGELFF

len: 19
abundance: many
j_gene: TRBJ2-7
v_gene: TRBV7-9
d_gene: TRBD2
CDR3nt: TGTGCCAGCAGCCCAAAACCGGCTAGCGGGAGGGGAAACGCCTACGAGCAGTACTTC
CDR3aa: CASSPKPASGRGNAYEQYF

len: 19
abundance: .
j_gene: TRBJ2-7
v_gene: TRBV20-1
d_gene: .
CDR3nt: TGCAGTGCTAGAGTCATATCCTGGGTAAACGGGAGAACCTCCTACGAGCAGTACTTC
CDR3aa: CSARVISWVNGRTSYEQYF

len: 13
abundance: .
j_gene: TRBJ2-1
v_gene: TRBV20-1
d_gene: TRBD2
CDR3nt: TGCAGTGCCCCGACTAGCGGGAACAATGAGCAGTTCTTC
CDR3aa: CSAPTSGNNEQFF

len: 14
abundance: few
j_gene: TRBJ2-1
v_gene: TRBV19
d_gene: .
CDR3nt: TGTGCCAGTAGTTCCTTATCGGGAAACAATGAGCAGTTCTTC
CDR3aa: CASSSLSGNNEQFF

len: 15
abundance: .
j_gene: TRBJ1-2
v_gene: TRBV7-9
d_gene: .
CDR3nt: TGTGCCAGCAGCTTTCTCGATCTCCGGCAGGGTGGCTACACCTTC
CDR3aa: CASSFLDLRQGGYTF